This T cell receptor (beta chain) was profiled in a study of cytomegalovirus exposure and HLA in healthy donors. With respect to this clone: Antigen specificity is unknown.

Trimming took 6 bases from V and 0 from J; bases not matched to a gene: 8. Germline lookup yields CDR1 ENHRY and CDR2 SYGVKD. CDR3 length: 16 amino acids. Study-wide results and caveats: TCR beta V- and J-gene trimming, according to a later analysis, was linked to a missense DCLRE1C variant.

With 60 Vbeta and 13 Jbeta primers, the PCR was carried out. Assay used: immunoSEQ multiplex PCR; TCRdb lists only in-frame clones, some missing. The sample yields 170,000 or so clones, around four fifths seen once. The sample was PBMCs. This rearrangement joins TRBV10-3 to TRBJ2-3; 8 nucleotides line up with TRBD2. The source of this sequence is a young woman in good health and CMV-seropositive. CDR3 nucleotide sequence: TGTGCCATCAGACCCACTAGCGGACCTAGCACAGATACGCAGTATTTT. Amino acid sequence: CAIRPTSGPSTDTQYF.